The clone carrying this T cell receptor beta chain was seen ten or more times. The data were obtained in a study of T cells after yellow fever vaccination. TCRdb fed the 5' RACE reads into MiXCR, producing one record per CDR3 protein. The sample includes under 500,000 distinct CDR3 sequences, 18% of them seen just once. The CDR3 length is 13 residues. Trimming shortened V by 7 bases and J by 0 bases, and 10 bases separated the two germline ends. Germline V gene lookup returns CDR1 SQVTM and CDR2 ANQGSEA. The chain joins TRBV29-1 to TRBJ2-1, with D hard to call. The source material was PBMCs, sampled before the yellow fever booster vaccination. The sequence derives from a man between 18 and 29 years old who received the YFV17D yellow fever vaccine. In DNA, the CDR3 is TGCAGCGGTGGATCCAGCTCCTACAATGAGCAGTTCTTC. Its protein is CSGGSSSYNEQFF.